A selection of T cell receptor beta chains follows, all from one sample in a study of CD8+ T cells in alopecia areata. Only in-frame clones appear in the TCRdb table, and some are missing; sequencing was by immunoSEQ multiplex PCR. The table records about 190,000 clones, 50% to 60% of them present only once. The sample was CD4+ T cells sorted from blood, taken at week 4, from a patient treated with tofacitinib. The receptors come from a human donor with alopecia areata. Both conserved end residues are part of each CDR3. D genes are given only for firm matches. Size tells how often a clone was seen (once, few, many) or the class of an expanded clone, and some rows leave it out.

d_gene: -
j_gene: TRBJ1-4
abundance: -
v_gene: TRBV29-1
CDR3aa: CSVEAGPGEKLFF
CDR3nt: TGCAGCGTTGAGGCAGGCCCAGGGGAAAAACTGTTTTTT

d_gene: TRBD1
j_gene: TRBJ2-7
abundance: -
v_gene: TRBV29-1
CDR3aa: CSVAPDRNYEQYF
CDR3nt: TGCAGCGTAGCCCCGGACAGGAACTACGAGCAGTACTTC

d_gene: -
j_gene: TRBJ2-1
abundance: -
v_gene: TRBV30
CDR3aa: CAWSVLGEEQFF
CDR3nt: TGTGCCTGGAGTGTCTTGGGAGAGGAGCAGTTCTTC

d_gene: -
j_gene: TRBJ1-1
abundance: -
v_gene: TRBV7-2
CDR3aa: CASSFAGPLNTEAFF
CDR3nt: TGTGCCAGCAGCTTTGCCGGGCCGCTGAACACTGAAGCTTTCTTT

d_gene: -
j_gene: TRBJ1-2
abundance: -
v_gene: TRBV5-1
CDR3aa: CASSLDGGPGGYTF
CDR3nt: TGCGCCAGCAGCTTGGACGGGGGGCCGGGAGGCTACACCTTC

d_gene: TRBD2
j_gene: TRBJ2-3
abundance: -
v_gene: TRBV2
CDR3aa: CASSVAGASTDTQYF
CDR3nt: TGTGCCAGCAGCGTAGCGGGAGCTAGCACAGATACGCAGTATTTT

d_gene: -
j_gene: TRBJ2-1
abundance: -
v_gene: TRBV29-1
CDR3aa: CSVDAGQAGEQFF
CDR3nt: TGCAGCGTTGATGCCGGTCAGGCTGGCGAGCAGTTCTTC

d_gene: -
j_gene: TRBJ1-1
abundance: -
v_gene: TRBV7-2
CDR3aa: CASSSQGTLNTEAFF
CDR3nt: TGTGCCAGCAGCTCCCAGGGTACCCTGAACACTGAAGCTTTCTTT

d_gene: -
j_gene: TRBJ1-2
abundance: few
v_gene: TRBV30
CDR3aa: CAWTMRWNREGYTF
CDR3nt: TGTGCCTGGACTATGAGGTGGAACAGGGAAGGCTACACCTTC

d_gene: TRBD2
j_gene: TRBJ2-1
abundance: few
v_gene: TRBV6-1
CDR3aa: CASSPTGLAEQFF
CDR3nt: TGTGCCAGCAGTCCTACTGGACTAGCGGAGCAGTTCTTC

d_gene: -
j_gene: TRBJ1-2
abundance: -
v_gene: TRBV5-1
CDR3aa: CASSSRQKGYGYTF
CDR3nt: TGTGCCAGCAGCTCCCGACAGAAAGGCTATGGCTACACCTTC

d_gene: TRBD2
j_gene: TRBJ2-5
abundance: few
v_gene: TRBV15
CDR3aa: CATSRSLAGQETQYF
CDR3nt: TGTGCCACCAGCAGGTCTTTAGCGGGACAAGAGACCCAGTACTTC

d_gene: TRBD2
j_gene: TRBJ2-1
abundance: -
v_gene: TRBV27
CDR3aa: CASSNGGNYNEQFF
CDR3nt: TGTGCCAGCAGTAACGGGGGGAACTACAATGAGCAGTTCTTC

d_gene: -
j_gene: TRBJ1-2
abundance: -
v_gene: TRBV5-1
CDR3aa: CASSLEGNYGYTF
CDR3nt: TGCGCCAGCAGCCTGGAGGGAAACTATGGCTACACCTTC

d_gene: -
j_gene: TRBJ2-7
abundance: -
v_gene: TRBV5-1
CDR3aa: CASSLRRNSYEQYF
CDR3nt: TGCGCCAGCAGCTTGCGACGGAATTCCTACGAGCAGTACTTC

d_gene: -
j_gene: TRBJ2-1
abundance: -
v_gene: TRBV6-1
CDR3aa: CASSNGLYVVEQFF
CDR3nt: TGTGCCAGCAGCAATGGACTATACGTCGTGGAGCAGTTCTTC

d_gene: TRBD2
j_gene: TRBJ2-7
abundance: -
v_gene: TRBV6-6
CDR3aa: CASSPGTSGYEQYF
CDR3nt: TGTGCCAGCAGTCCCGGGACTAGCGGATACGAGCAGTACTTC

d_gene: -
j_gene: TRBJ1-1
abundance: -
v_gene: TRBV28
CDR3aa: CASSPRFGEAFF
CDR3nt: TGTGCCAGCAGCCCTCGTTTTGGGGAAGCTTTCTTT

d_gene: TRBD2
j_gene: TRBJ2-7
abundance: -
v_gene: TRBV19
CDR3aa: CASTGTSGAGGQQYF
CDR3nt: TGTGCCAGTACCGGAACTAGCGGGGCCGGGGGTCAGCAGTACTTC

d_gene: -
j_gene: TRBJ2-2
abundance: -
v_gene: TRBV5-6
CDR3aa: CASSFDTNTGELFF
CDR3nt: TGTGCCAGCAGCTTCGATACGAACACCGGGGAGCTGTTTTTT

d_gene: -
j_gene: TRBJ2-4
abundance: -
v_gene: TRBV28
CDR3aa: CASSDPGTLLKNIQYF
CDR3nt: TGTGCCAGCAGTGATCCGGGCACCTTACTCAAAAACATTCAGTACTTC

d_gene: -
j_gene: TRBJ2-7
abundance: few
v_gene: TRBV7-8
CDR3aa: CASSLSGQNSYEQYF
CDR3nt: TGTGCCAGCAGCTTATCCGGACAGAACTCCTACGAGCAGTACTTC

d_gene: TRBD2
j_gene: TRBJ2-3
abundance: few
v_gene: TRBV5-1
CDR3aa: CASSRLLAGATDTQYF
CDR3nt: TGCGCCAGCAGCCGTCTCCTAGCGGGGGCGACAGATACGCAGTATTTT

d_gene: TRBD2
j_gene: TRBJ2-5
abundance: few
v_gene: TRBV29-1
CDR3aa: CSVEGLPQETQYF
CDR3nt: TGCAGCGTTGAGGGACTACCCCAAGAGACCCAGTACTTC

d_gene: -
j_gene: TRBJ2-1
abundance: -
v_gene: TRBV30
CDR3aa: CAWRQRGNEQFF
CDR3nt: TGTGCCTGGAGACAACGGGGCAATGAGCAGTTCTTC

d_gene: -
j_gene: TRBJ1-2
abundance: -
v_gene: TRBV2
CDR3aa: CAGQTDGGGYTF
CDR3nt: TGTGCCGGCCAGACAGATGGTGGGGGCTACACCTTC

d_gene: -
j_gene: TRBJ2-5
abundance: -
v_gene: TRBV25-1
CDR3aa: CASSLEETQYF
CDR3nt: TGTGCCAGCAGCCTAGAAGAGACCCAGTACTTC

d_gene: TRBD2
j_gene: TRBJ2-2
abundance: few
v_gene: TRBV19
CDR3aa: CASSPRGGNQNTGELFF
CDR3nt: TGTGCCAGTAGTCCCCGCGGGGGGAACCAAAACACCGGGGAGCTGTTTTTT

d_gene: -
j_gene: TRBJ1-2
abundance: -
v_gene: TRBV21-1
CDR3aa: CASSRDSEHYGYTF
CDR3nt: TGTGCCAGCAGCAGAGACAGCGAACACTATGGCTACACCTTC

d_gene: TRBD2
j_gene: TRBJ2-3
abundance: -
v_gene: TRBV7-2
CDR3aa: CASSSTGLAADTQYF
CDR3nt: TGTGCCAGCAGCTCCACGGGACTAGCGGCAGATACGCAGTATTTT

d_gene: -
j_gene: TRBJ1-4
abundance: -
v_gene: TRBV9
CDR3aa: CASSVGQVANEKLFF
CDR3nt: TGTGCCAGCAGCGTAGGGCAGGTGGCTAATGAAAAACTGTTTTTT

d_gene: -
j_gene: TRBJ2-3
abundance: -
v_gene: TRBV15
CDR3aa: CATREAGGTDTQYF
CDR3nt: TGTGCCACCAGGGAGGCAGGAGGCACAGATACGCAGTATTTT

d_gene: -
j_gene: TRBJ2-1
abundance: -
v_gene: TRBV7-2
CDR3aa: CASSFNVAYNEQFF
CDR3nt: TGTGCCAGCAGCTTTAATGTCGCCTACAATGAGCAGTTCTTC

d_gene: TRBD1
j_gene: TRBJ2-7
abundance: -
v_gene: TRBV28
CDR3aa: CASNDRVNEQYF
CDR3nt: TGTGCCAGCAACGACAGGGTAAACGAGCAGTACTTC

d_gene: -
j_gene: TRBJ1-5
abundance: -
v_gene: TRBV7-9
CDR3aa: CASRSDSSNQPQHF
CDR3nt: TGTGCCAGCAGATCCGACAGTAGTAATCAGCCCCAGCATTTT

d_gene: TRBD1
j_gene: TRBJ2-1
abundance: few
v_gene: TRBV29-1
CDR3aa: CSKETGESDEQFF
CDR3nt: TGCAGCAAAGAGACAGGGGAGAGCGATGAGCAGTTCTTC

d_gene: TRBD2
j_gene: TRBJ2-7
abundance: -
v_gene: TRBV30
CDR3aa: CAWTDRPGLAGNEQYF
CDR3nt: TGTGCCTGGACAGACCGGCCGGGACTAGCGGGAAACGAGCAGTACTTC

d_gene: TRBD1
j_gene: TRBJ1-5
abundance: -
v_gene: TRBV30
CDR3aa: CAWSTGQGGSQPQHF
CDR3nt: TGTGCCTGGAGTACGGGACAGGGGGGATCACAGCCCCAGCATTTT

d_gene: TRBD1
j_gene: TRBJ2-5
abundance: -
v_gene: TRBV28
CDR3aa: CASSFPATGREETQYF
CDR3nt: TGTGCCAGCAGTTTCCCCGCGACAGGGAGAGAGGAGACCCAGTACTTC

d_gene: -
j_gene: TRBJ1-1
abundance: -
v_gene: TRBV6-5
CDR3aa: CASRDRRETAEAFF
CDR3nt: TGTGCCAGCAGAGATAGGAGGGAGACGGCTGAAGCTTTCTTT

d_gene: -
j_gene: TRBJ1-5
abundance: once
v_gene: TRBV19
CDR3aa: CASSIKTANQPQHF
CDR3nt: TGTGCCAGTAGTATAAAGACCGCGAATCAGCCCCAGCATTTT

d_gene: -
j_gene: TRBJ2-3
abundance: few
v_gene: TRBV29-1
CDR3aa: CSVLRGADTQYF
CDR3nt: TGCAGCGTTCTCAGGGGAGCAGATACGCAGTATTTT

d_gene: -
j_gene: TRBJ2-7
abundance: -
v_gene: TRBV6-5
CDR3aa: CASSYSFAGSGEQYF
CDR3nt: TGTGCCAGCAGTTACTCCTTCGCAGGGTCGGGCGAGCAGTACTTC

d_gene: -
j_gene: TRBJ1-2
abundance: -
v_gene: TRBV30
CDR3aa: CASGAYGYTF
CDR3nt: TGTGCCTCCGGGGCCTATGGCTACACCTTC

d_gene: TRBD1
j_gene: TRBJ2-5
abundance: -
v_gene: TRBV29-1
CDR3aa: CSVEGWTGRETQYF
CDR3nt: TGCAGCGTTGAAGGCTGGACAGGGAGGGAGACCCAGTACTTC

d_gene: -
j_gene: TRBJ2-7
abundance: -
v_gene: TRBV10-3
CDR3aa: CAITSGNSYEQYF
CDR3nt: TGTGCCATCACATCAGGGAACTCCTACGAGCAGTACTTC